This T cell receptor beta chain stems from a study of CD8 T cells in Susac syndrome. The RNA, about 0.45 to 1 ug, was put through reverse transcription using random hexamers. Across 54 Vbeta and 13 Jbeta, TCR beta CDR3 was amplified with immunoSEQ multiplex PCR. TCRdb processed the immunoSEQ multiplex PCR reads anew with MiXCR; each CDR3 protein has one entry. This sample yields about 290,000 distinct CDR3 sequences, of which about 88% are seen a single time; 0.18% belongs to the top ten. Sequencing of TCR beta was performed on blood CD8+ and CD4+ T cells. Control patients had untreated stable or active relapsing-remitting multiple sclerosis by revised McDonald criteria. Sequencing was done on a sample of CD8+ T cells from PBMCs. The origin of this receptor is a human donor with multiple sclerosis.

CDR3 residues: CAISEGQGALSNTQYF. Here the CDR3 DNA reads TGTGCCATCAGTGAGGGCCAGGGGGCTTTGTCTAATACGCAGTATTTT. The chain has TRBV10-3 and TRBJ2-3; 8 nucleotides align to TRBD1. The CDR3 has 16 residues. The V and J ends lost 2 bases and 7 bases, in that order; junction bases with no gene match: 11. The germline gives CDR1 ENHRY, CDR2 SYGVKD.